This T cell receptor beta chain was recovered during a study of OX40 agonist ivuxolimab in advanced cancers. Study-level findings and limits: Partial responders dosed at 0.1-3.0 mg/kg displayed clonal expansion ranking among the lowest.

As concerns this clone: Its antigen is unknown.

Germline V gene sequence: CDR1 MDHEN, CDR2 SYDVKM. V shed 5 bases and J 1 base; nucleotides not matched to a gene: 4. The CDR3 sequence is 15 residues long. Researchers took blood at baseline, on cycle 4 day 1, and on cycle 7 day 1. The protocol was immunoSEQ multiplex PCR, while the TCRdb copy is restricted to in-frame clones and leaves out a portion. The sample has several thousand clones; about 87% are singletons. The chain is built from TRBV28 and TRBJ1-3; TRBD1 matches at 8 bases. This sequence originates from an adult with an advanced solid tumor such as melanoma, head and neck, liver or kidney cancer. Material: CD4+ or CD8+ T cells sorted from blood, obtained in a trial of the OX40 agonist ivuxolimab. CDR3 sequence reads: CASSRQGLSGNTIYF. The CDR3 bases are TGTGCCAGCAGTCGACAGGGGTTGTCTGGAAACACCATATATTTT.